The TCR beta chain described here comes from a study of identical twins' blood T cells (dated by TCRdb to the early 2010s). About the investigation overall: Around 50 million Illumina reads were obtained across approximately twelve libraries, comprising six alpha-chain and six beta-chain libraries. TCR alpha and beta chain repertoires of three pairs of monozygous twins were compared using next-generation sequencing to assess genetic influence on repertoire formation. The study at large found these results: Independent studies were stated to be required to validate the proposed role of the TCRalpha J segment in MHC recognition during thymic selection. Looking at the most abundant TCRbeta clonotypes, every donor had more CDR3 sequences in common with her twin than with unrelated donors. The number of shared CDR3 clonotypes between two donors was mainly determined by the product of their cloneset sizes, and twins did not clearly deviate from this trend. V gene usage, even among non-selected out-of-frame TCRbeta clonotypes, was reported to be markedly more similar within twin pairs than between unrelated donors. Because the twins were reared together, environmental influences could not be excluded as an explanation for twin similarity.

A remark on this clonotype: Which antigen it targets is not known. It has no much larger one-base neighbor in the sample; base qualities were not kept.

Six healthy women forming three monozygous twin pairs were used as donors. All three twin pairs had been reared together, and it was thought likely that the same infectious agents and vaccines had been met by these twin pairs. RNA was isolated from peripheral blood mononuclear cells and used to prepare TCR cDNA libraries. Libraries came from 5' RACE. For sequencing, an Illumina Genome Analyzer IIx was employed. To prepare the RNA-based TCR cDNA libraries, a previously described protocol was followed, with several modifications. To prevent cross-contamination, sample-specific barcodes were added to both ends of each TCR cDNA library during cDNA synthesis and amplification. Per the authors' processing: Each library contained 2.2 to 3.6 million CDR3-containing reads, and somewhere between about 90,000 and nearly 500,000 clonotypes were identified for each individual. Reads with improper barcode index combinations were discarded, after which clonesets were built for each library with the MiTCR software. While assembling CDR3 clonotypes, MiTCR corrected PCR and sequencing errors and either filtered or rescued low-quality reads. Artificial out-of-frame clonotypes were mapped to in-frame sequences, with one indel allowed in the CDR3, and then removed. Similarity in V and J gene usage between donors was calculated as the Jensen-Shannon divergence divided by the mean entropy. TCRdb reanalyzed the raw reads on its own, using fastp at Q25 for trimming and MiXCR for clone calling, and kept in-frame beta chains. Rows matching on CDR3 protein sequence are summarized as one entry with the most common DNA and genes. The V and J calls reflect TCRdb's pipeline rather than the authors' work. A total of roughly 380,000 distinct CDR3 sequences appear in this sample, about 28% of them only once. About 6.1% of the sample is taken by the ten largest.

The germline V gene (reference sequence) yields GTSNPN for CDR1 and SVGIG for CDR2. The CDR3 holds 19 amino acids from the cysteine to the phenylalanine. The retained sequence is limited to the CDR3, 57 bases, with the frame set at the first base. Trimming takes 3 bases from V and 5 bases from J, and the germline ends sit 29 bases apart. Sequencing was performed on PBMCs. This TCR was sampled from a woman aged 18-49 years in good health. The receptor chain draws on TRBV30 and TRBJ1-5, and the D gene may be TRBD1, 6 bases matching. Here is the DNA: TGTGCCTGGAGGAAAAGGGACATCCCTCCCGCGCGGTGGGATCAGCCCCAGCATTTT. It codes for CAWRKRDIPPARWDQPQHF.